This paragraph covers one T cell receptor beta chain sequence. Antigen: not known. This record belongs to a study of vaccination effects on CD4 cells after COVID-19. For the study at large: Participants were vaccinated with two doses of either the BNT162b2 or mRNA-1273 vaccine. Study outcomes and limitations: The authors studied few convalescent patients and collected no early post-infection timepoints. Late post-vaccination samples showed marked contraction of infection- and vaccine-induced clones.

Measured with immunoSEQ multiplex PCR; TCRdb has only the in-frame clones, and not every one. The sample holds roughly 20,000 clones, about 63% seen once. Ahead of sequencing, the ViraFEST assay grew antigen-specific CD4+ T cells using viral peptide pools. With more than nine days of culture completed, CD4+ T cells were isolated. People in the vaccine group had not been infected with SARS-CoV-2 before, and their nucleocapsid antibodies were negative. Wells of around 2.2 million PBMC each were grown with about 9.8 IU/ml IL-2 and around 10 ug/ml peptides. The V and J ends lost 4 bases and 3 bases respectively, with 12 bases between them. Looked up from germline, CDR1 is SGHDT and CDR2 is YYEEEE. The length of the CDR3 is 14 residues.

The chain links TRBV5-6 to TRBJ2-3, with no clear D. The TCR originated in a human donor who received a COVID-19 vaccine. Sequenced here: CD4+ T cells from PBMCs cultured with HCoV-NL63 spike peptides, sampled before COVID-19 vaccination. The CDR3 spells CASSPPALTDTQYF. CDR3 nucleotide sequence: TGTGCCAGCAGCCCACCCGCCTTAACAGATACGCAGTATTTT. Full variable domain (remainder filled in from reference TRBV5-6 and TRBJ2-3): DAGVTQSPTHLIKTRGQQVTLRCSPKSGHDTVSWYQQALGQGPQFIFQYYEEEERQRGNFPDRFSGHQFPNYSSELNVNALLLGDSALYLCASSPPALTDTQYFGPGTRLTVL.